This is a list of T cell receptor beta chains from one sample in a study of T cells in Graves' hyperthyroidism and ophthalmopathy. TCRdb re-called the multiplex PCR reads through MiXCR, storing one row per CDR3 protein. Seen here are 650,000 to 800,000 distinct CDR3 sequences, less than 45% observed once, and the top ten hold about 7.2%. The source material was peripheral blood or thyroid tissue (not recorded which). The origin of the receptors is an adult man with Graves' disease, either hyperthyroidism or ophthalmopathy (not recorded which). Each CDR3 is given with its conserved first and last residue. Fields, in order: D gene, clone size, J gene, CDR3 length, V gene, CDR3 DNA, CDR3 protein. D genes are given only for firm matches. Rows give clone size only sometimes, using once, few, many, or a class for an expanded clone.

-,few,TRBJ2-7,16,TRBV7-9,TGTGCCAGCAGCCTCCGGGCCCACGGGAGCGGCTACGAGCAGTACTTC,CASSLRAHGSGYEQYF
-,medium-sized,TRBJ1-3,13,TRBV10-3,TGTGCCACGCAGATCCCCTCTGGAAACACCATATATTTT,CATQIPSGNTIYF
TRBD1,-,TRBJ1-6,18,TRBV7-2,TGTGCCAGCAGCCTCCGGGACAGGGGGTTCTCCTATAATTCACCCCTCCACTTT,CASSLRDRGFSYNSPLHF
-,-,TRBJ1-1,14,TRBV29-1,TGCAGCGTTGAAACCGCAGGGAAGAACACTGAAGCTTTCTTT,CSVETAGKNTEAFF
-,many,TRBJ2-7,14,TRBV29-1,TGCAGCGTTGTGCGGCGCGGTAGCTCCTACGAGCAGTACTTC,CSVVRRGSSYEQYF
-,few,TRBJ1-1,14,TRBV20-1,TGCAGTGCTAGAGTGGGCGAGACGAACACTGAAGCTTTCTTT,CSARVGETNTEAFF
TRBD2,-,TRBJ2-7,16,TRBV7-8,TGTGCCAGCAGGATAGCGGGGGGGCTAGCGGGAGGTGAGCAGTACTTC,CASRIAGGLAGGEQYF
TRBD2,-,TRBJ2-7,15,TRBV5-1,TGCGCCAGCAGCTGCGGACTAGCGGGAGCTCAAGAGCAGTACTTC,CASSCGLAGAQEQYF
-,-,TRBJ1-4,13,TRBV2,TGTGCCAGCAGTGAGGGGGCGGGAGAAAAACTGTTTTTT,CASSEGAGEKLFF
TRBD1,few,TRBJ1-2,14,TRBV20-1,TGCAGTGCAAACCTACGGGACAGGGGGCTGGGCTACACCTTC,CSANLRDRGLGYTF
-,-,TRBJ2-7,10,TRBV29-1,TGCAGCCCCGACCCGACGGAACAGTACTTC,CSPDPTEQYF
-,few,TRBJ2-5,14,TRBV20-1,TGCAGTGCTAGACCTCGGACGGCCAAAGAGACCCAGTACTTC,CSARPRTAKETQYF
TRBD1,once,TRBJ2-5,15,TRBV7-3,TGTGCCAGCAGTAGACAGGGGGATAGCAATCAGCCCCAGTACTTC,CASSRQGDSNQPQYF
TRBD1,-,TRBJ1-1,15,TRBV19,TGTGCCAGTAGTATATGGACAGGGGGGGACACTGAAGCTTTCTTT,CASSIWTGGDTEAFF
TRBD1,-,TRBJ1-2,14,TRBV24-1,TGTGCCACCAGCGAACCGGGACAGGGATATGGCTACACCTTC,CATSEPGQGYGYTF
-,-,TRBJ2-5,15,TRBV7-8,TGTGCCAGCTCACCGTCCACAGGGTGGTCCGAGACCCAGTACTTC,CASSPSTGWSETQYF
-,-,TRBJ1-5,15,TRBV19,TGTGCCAGTAGTATAGCGGGCCATAGCAATCAGCCCCAGCATTTT,CASSIAGHSNQPQHF